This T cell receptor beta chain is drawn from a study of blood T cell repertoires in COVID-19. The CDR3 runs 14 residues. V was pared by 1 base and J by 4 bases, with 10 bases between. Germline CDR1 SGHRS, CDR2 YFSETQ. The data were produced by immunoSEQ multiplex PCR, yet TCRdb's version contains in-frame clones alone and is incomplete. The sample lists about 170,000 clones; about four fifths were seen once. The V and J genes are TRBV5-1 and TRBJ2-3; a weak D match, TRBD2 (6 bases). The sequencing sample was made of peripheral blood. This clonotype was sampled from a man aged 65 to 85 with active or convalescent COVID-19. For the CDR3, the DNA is TGCGCCAGCAGCTTGCCCGAGCGGGCAGATACGCAGTATTTT. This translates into CASSLPERADTQYF.